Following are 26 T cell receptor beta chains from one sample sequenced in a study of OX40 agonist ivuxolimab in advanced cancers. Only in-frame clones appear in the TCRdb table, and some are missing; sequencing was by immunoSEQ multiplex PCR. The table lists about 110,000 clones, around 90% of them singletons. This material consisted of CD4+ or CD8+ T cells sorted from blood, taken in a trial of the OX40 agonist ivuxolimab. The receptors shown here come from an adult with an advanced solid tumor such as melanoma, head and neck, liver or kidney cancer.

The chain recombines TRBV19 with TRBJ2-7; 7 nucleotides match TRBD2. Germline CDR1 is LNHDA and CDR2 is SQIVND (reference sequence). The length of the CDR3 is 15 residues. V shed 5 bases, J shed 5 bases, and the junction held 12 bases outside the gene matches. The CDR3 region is CASSARDYPTDEQYF. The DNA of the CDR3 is TGTGCCAGTAGTGCCCGGGACTATCCTACTGACGAGCAGTACTTC.

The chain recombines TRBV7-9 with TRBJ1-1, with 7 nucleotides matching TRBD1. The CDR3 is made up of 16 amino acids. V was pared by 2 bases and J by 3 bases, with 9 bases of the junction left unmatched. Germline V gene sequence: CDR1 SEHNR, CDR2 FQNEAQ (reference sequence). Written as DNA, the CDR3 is TGTGCCAGCAGCTTACCGTGGGACAGTAGTTACACTGAAGCTTTCTTT. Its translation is CASSLPWDSSYTEAFF.

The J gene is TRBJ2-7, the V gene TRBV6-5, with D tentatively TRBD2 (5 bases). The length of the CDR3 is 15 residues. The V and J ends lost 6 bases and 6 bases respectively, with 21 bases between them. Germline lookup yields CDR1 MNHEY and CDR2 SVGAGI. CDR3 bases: TGTGCCAGCAGATTCCACCGGGATTTGGCTTCCGAGCAGTACTTC. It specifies CASRFHRDLASEQYF.

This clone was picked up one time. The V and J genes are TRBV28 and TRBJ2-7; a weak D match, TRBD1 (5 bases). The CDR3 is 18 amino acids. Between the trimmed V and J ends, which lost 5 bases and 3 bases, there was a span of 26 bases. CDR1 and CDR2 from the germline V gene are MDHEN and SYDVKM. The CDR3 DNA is TGTGCCAGCAGTCCTTCCCCAGGGTTCGGTTCGATTTTCTACGAGCAGTACTTC. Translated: CASSPSPGFGSIFYEQYF.

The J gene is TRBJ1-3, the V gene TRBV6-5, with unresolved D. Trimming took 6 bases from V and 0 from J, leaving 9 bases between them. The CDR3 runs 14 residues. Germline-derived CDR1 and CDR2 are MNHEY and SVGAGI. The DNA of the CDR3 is TGTGCCAGCAGCGCGACCGTCTCTGGAAACACCATATATTTT. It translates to CASSATVSGNTIYF.

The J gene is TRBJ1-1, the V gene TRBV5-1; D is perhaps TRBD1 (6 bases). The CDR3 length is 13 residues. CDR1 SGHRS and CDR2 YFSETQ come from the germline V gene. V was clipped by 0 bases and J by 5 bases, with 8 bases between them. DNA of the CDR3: TGCGCCAGCAGCTTGGAGGGGGAAACTGAAGCTTTCTTT. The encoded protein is CASSLEGETEAFF.

The CDR3 region is CASSLTNTGELFF. The CDR3 DNA is TGTGCCAGCTCACTAACGAACACCGGGGAGCTGTTTTTT. V gene TRBV18 combines with J gene TRBJ2-2; no firm D call. CDR1 KGHSH and CDR2 LQKENI come from the germline V gene. The CDR3 sequence is 13 residues long. The ends were cut back, 4 bases at V and 0 bases at J, with 3 bases in the middle.

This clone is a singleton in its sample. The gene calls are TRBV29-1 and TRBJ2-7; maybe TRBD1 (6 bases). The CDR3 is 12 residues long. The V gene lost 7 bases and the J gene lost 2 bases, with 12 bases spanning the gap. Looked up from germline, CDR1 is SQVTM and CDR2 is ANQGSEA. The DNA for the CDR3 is TGCAGCGCTTCCAGGGGTCCCTACGAGCAGTACTTC. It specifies CSASRGPYEQYF.

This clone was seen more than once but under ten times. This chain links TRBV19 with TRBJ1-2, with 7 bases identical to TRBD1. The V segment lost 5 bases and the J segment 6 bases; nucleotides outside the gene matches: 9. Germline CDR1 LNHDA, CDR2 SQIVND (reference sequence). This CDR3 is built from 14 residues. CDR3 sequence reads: CASSLDRVLDGYTF. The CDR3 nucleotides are TGTGCCAGTAGTCTCGACAGGGTCCTTGATGGCTACACCTTC.

The CDR3 DNA sequence: TGCGCCAGCAGCCCGGACAGCTACGAGCAGTACTTC. Translated: CASSPDSYEQYF. The chain employs TRBV5-1 and TRBJ2-7; D may be TRBD1 (6 bases). Trimming cost V 4 bases and J 3 bases, with 8 bases left between them. Per the germline V gene, CDR1 is SGHRS and CDR2 is YFSETQ. The CDR3 spans 12 residues.

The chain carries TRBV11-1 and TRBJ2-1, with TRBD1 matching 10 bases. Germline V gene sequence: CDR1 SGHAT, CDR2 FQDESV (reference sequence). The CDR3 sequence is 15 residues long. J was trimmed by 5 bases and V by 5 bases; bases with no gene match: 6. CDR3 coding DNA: TGTGCCAGCAGCCGGTCCGGGACAGGGGACAATGAGCAGTTCTTC. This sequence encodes CASSRSGTGDNEQFF.

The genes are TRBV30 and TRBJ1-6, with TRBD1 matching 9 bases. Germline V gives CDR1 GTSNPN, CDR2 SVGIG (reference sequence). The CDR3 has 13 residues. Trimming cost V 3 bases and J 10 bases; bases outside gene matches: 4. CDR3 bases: TGTGCCTGGAGGGGGACAGGGCAATCACCCCTCCACTTT. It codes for CAWRGTGQSPLHF.

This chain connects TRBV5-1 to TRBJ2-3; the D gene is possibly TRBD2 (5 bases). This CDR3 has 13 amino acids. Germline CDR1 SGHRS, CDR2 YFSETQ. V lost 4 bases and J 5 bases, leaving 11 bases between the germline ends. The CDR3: CASSAGTRDTQYF. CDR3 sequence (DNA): TGCGCCAGCAGCGCGGGTACACGAGATACGCAGTATTTT. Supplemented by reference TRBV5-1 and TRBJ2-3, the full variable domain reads KAGVTQTPRYLIKTRGQQVTLSCSPISGHRSVSWYQQTPGQGLQFLFEYFSETQRNKGNFPGRFSGRQFSNSRSEMNVSTLELGDSALYLCASSAGTRDTQYFGPGTRLTVL.

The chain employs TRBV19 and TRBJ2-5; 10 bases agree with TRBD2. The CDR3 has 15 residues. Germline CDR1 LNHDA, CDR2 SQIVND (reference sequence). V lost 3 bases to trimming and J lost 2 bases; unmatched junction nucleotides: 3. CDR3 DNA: TGTGCCAGTAGTATCTCGGGACTAGCGCAAGAGACCCAGTACTTC. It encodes CASSISGLAQETQYF.

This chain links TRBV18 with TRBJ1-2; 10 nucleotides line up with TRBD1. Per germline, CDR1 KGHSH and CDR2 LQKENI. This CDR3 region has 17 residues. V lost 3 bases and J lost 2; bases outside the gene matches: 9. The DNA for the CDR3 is TGTGCCAGCTCACCTCCCGACAGGGGGCCAGAGAACTATGGCTACACCTTC. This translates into CASSPPDRGPENYGYTF.

CDR3 residues: CASSLAGTSLSYEQYF. The DNA of the CDR3 is TGTGCCAGCAGCTTAGCCGGGACTAGCCTCTCCTACGAGCAGTACTTC. The chain recombines TRBV7-2 with TRBJ2-7; TRBD2 matches 9 bases. CDR1 and CDR2 (germline): SGHTA, FQGNSA. This CDR3 contains 16 residues. The V and J ends lost 0 bases and 0 bases, in that order; junction bases with no gene match: 3.

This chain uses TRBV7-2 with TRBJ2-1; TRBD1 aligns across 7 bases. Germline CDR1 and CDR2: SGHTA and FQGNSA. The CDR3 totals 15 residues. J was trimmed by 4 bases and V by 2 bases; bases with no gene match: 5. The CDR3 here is CASSLSTGPYNEQFF. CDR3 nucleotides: TGTGCCAGCAGCTTATCGACAGGGCCATACAATGAGCAGTTCTTC.

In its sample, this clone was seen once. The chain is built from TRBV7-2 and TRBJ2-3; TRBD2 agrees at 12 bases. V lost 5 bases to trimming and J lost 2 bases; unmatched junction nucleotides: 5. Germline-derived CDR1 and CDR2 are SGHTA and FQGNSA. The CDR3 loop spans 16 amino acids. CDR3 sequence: CASSRLAGGYTDTQYF. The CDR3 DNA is TGTGCCAGCAGCCGCCTAGCGGGGGGGTACACAGATACGCAGTATTTT.

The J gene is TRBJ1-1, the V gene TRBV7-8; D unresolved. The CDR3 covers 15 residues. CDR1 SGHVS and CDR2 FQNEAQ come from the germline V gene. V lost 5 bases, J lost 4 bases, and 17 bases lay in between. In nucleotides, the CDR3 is TGTGCCAGCAGCATCTTTTCAGGCGGAGGCACTGAAGCTTTCTTT. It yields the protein CASSIFSGGGTEAFF.

The CDR3 region is CASSFSGLRKTEAFF. The CDR3 DNA reads as TGTGCCAGCAGTTTCTCGGGATTAAGAAAGACTGAAGCTTTCTTT. The rearrangement links TRBV6-5 to TRBJ1-1; D gene unclear. Germline CDR1 MNHEY, CDR2 SVGAGI. The CDR3 length is 15 residues. V was clipped by 4 bases and J by 5 bases, with 17 bases between them.

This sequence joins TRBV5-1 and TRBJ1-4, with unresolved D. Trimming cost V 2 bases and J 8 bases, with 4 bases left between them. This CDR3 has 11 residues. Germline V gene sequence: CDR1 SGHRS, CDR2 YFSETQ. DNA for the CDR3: TGCGCCAGCAGCTTAGGAGAAAAACTGTTTTTT. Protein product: CASSLGEKLFF.

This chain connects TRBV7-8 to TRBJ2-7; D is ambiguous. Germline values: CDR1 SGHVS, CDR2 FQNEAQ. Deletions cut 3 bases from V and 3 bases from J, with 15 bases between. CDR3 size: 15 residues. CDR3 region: CASSFGGAPNYEQYF. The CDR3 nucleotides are TGTGCCAGCAGCTTCGGCGGTGCACCGAACTACGAGCAGTACTTC.

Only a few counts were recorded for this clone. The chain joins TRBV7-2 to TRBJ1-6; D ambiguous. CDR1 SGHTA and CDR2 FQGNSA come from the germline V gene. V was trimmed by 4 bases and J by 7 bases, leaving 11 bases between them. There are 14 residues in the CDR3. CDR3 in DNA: TGTGCCAGCAGCTCGTCCCCGCGGAATTCACCCCTCCACTTT. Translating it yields CASSSSPRNSPLHF.

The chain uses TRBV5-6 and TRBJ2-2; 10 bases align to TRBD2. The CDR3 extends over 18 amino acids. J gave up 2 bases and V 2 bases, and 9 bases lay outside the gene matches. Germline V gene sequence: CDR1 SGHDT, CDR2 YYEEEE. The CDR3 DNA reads TGTGCCAGCAGCTTAACTACTAGCGGGGACACCAACACCGGGGAGCTGTTTTTT. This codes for CASSLTTSGDTNTGELFF.

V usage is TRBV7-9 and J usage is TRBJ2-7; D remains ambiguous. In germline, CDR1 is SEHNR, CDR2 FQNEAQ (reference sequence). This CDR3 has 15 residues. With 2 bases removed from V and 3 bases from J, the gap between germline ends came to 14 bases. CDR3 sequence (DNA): TGTGCCAGCAGCTTATCATCGGCCTTTTACTACGAGCAGTACTTC. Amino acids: CASSLSSAFYYEQYF.

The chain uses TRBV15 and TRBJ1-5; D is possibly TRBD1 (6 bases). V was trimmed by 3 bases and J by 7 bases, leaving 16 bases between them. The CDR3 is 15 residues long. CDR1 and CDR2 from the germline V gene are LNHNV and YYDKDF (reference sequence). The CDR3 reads CATSRSTGREQPQHF. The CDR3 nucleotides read TGTGCCACCAGCAGGTCCACAGGGAGGGAACAGCCCCAGCATTTT.